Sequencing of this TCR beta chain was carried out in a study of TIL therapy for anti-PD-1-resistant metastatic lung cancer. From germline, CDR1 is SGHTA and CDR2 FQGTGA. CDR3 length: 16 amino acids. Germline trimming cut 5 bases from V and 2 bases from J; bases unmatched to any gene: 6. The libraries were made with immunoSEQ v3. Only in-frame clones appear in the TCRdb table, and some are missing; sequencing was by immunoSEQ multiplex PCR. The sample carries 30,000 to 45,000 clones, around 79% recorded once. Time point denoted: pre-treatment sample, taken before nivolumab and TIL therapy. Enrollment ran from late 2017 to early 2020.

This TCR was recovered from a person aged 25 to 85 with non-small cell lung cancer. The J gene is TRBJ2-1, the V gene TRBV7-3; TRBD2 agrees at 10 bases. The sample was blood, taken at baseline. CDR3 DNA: TGTGCCAGCAGCCCCTCGAGCGGGGGGGCCTACAATGAGCAGTTCTTC. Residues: CASSPSSGGAYNEQFF.